This TCR beta chain is drawn from a study of breast tumors, draining lymph nodes, adjacent tissues. Study-level points and caveats: Compared with lymph nodes, tumors were less diverse; compared with nontumor tissue, more. Data only fit, rather than demonstrated, lymph node origin of most tumor T cells. Tumor and nontumor repertoires were significantly more similar in luminal-like than in basal-like breast cancer. Findings are consistent with lymph node origin and intratumoral expansion of most tumor T cells.

TCRdb fed the multiplex PCR reads into MiXCR, producing one record per CDR3 protein. The profile covers some 150,000 distinct CDR3 sequences, with more than 20% appearing a single time and 2.5% to 3% taken by the ten largest. Axillary draining lymph nodes of breast cancer patients supplied the node samples. The sample holds many counts of this clonotype. Its antigen is currently unknown. Trimming took 4 bases from V and 0 from J, leaving 11 bases between them. This CDR3 contains 15 residues. Germline loops: CDR1 MNHNS, CDR2 SASEGT. The clonotype was recovered from a female donor with breast cancer. Some clones in this sample may be carry-over from other donors' samples. Sequencing used axillary lymph node tissue. V is TRBV6-1 and J is TRBJ2-3; D possibly uses TRBD1 or TRBD2 (6 bases each). The CDR3 region has the DNA TGTGCCAGCAGTGTAGGGGGGCGCAGCACAGATACGCAGTATTTT. Protein: CASSVGGRSTDTQYF.